The T cell receptor (beta chain) described here comes from a study of shared clonotypes between healthy human individuals. Study-wide results and limits: Across subsets, estimated richness was generally greater for naive than for memory populations. It was anticipated that sequencing depth would influence how many clonotypes donors shared.

As for this clone: Its antigen remains unidentified.

Per sorted-subset replicate PCR, input was about 180 ng DNA, representing tens of thousands of T cell genomes. Repertoires were generated with immunoSEQ multiplex PCR, while TCRdb's copy carries only in-frame clones and drops some. The profile covers some 2,000,000 clones, with roughly 94% appearing a single time and about 1.1% taken by the ten largest. Positively selected for CCR7, the CD45RO-negative cells used as naive CD8 cells excluded terminally differentiated effector memory CD45RA+ cells. V was trimmed by 7 bases and J by 6 bases, leaving 13 bases between them. Germline values: CDR1 SQVTM, CDR2 ANQGSEA. The CDR3 runs 11 residues.

This chain joins TRBV29-1 and TRBJ2-7, with TRBD1 as a possible D gene (5 bases). The TCR comes from a man in his late teens or twenties in good health. What was sequenced was naive CD8+ T cells sorted from blood. Written as DNA, the CDR3 is TGCAGCGCTCTGCAGGGCGGCGAGCAGTACTTC. It translates to CSALQGGEQYF.